This entry features one T cell receptor (beta chain) sequence. Its antigen is undetermined. The V end was cut by 1 base, the J end by 4 bases, with 18 bases between. CDR3 length: 16 residues. Germline CDR1 and CDR2: SGHDT and YYEEEE. The sample originates from a study of cytomegalovirus exposure and HLA in healthy donors. Overall study results and limits: The study put about 180 TCR beta chains on its list as cytomegalovirus-associated.

Primers for the PCR totalled 60 Vbeta and 13 Jbeta. TCRdb's table, derived via immunoSEQ multiplex PCR, lists solely in-frame clones and lacks some. The data show 200,000 to 250,000 clones, 78% seen once. The sequence was obtained from a boy aged 5-17 years in good health and CMV-seronegative. The sample consisted of PBMCs. This sequence joins TRBV5-6 and TRBJ2-7; D possibly corresponds to TRBD2 (7 bases). CDR3 protein: CASSLRRGPSSYEQYF. The CDR3 DNA reads as TGTGCCAGCAGCTTGCGGCGGGGGCCATCCTCGTACGAGCAGTACTTC.